This TCR beta chain derives from a study of blood T cell repertoires in COVID-19. The overall study: PBMCs, B-cell-depleted T cells, or T cells were the source of the cDNA or gDNA that made up the material.

This study enrolled people aged roughly 18 to 90 from about two dozen US geographic areas. The assay was immunoSEQ multiplex PCR, and TCRdb's table has in-frame clones only and misses some. The sample contains some 300,000 clones, about nine tenths of which appear only once. This TCR was sampled from a woman aged 40 to 49 who had recovered from COVID-19. Sequenced: PBMCs or T cells enriched from blood (not recorded which).

CDR3: CASRRGLAGTGELFF. Here the CDR3 DNA reads TGCGCCAGCAGGAGGGGACTAGCGGGGACCGGGGAGCTGTTTTTT. The V gene is TRBV5-1, the J gene TRBJ2-2, with TRBD2 matching over 13 bases. Trimming cost V 5 bases and J 5 bases; bases outside gene matches: 3. From germline, CDR1 is SGHRS and CDR2 YFSETQ. This CDR3 contains 15 residues.